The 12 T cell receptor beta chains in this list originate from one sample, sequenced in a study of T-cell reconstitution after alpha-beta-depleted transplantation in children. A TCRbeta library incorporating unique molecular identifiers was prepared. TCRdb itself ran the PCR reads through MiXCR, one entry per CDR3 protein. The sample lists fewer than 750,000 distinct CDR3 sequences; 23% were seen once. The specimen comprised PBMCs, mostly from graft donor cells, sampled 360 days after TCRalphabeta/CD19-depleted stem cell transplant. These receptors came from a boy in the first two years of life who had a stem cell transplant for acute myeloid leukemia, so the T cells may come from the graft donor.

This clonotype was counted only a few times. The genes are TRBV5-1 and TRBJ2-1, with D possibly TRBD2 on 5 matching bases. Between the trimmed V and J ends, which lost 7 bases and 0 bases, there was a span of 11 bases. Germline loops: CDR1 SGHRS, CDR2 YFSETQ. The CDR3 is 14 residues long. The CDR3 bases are TGCGCCAGCCAGACCGCGGGCTCCTACAATGAGCAGTTCTTC. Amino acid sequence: CASQTAGSYNEQFF.

CDR3 sequence (DNA): TGTGCCAGCAGTTACTCGAGCCAGACCCCCTCTGGAAACACCATATATTTT. Its translation is CASSYSSQTPSGNTIYF. The rearrangement links TRBV6-5 to TRBJ1-3, with D hard to call. Germline assignment: CDR1 MNHEY and CDR2 SVGAGI. There are 17 residues in the CDR3. Trimming cost V 0 bases and J 0 bases, with 12 bases left between them.

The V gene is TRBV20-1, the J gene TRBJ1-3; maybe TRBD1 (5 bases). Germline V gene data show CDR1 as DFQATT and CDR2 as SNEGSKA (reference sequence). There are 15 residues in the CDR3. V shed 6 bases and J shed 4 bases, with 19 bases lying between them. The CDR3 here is CSASAPYRSGNTIYF. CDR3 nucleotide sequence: TGCAGTGCCTCCGCCCCCTACAGGAGCGGAAACACCATATATTTT.

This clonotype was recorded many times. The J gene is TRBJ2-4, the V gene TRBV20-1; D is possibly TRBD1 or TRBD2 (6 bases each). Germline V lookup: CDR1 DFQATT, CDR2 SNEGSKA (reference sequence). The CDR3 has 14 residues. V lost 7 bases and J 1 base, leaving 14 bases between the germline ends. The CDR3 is CSVNRGLAKNIQYF. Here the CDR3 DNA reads TGCAGTGTAAATCGGGGGCTGGCCAAAAACATTCAGTACTTC.

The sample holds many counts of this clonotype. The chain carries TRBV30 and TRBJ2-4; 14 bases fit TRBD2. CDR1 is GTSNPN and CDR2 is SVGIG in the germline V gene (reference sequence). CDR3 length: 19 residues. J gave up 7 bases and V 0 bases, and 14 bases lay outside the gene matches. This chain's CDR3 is CAWSVTPTSGGAGRNIQYF. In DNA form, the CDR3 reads TGTGCCTGGAGTGTAACCCCGACTAGCGGGGGGGCCGGCCGGAACATTCAGTACTTC.

CDR3 residues: CASSPPRDAGELFF. Written as DNA, the CDR3 is TGTGCCAGCTCACCACCGAGGGACGCCGGGGAGCTGTTTTTT. This chain connects TRBV18 to TRBJ2-2; perhaps D is TRBD1 or TRBD2 (5 bases each). Trimming shortened V by 0 bases and J by 6 bases, and 8 bases separated the two germline ends. Germline V gene sequence: CDR1 KGHSH, CDR2 LQKENI. This CDR3 is built from 14 residues.

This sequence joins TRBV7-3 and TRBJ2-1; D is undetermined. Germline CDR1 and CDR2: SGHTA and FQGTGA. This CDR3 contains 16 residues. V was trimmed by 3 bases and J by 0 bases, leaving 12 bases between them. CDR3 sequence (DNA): TGTGCCAGCAGCTTGATTCACACCGCCTCCTACAATGAGCAGTTCTTC. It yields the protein CASSLIHTASYNEQFF.

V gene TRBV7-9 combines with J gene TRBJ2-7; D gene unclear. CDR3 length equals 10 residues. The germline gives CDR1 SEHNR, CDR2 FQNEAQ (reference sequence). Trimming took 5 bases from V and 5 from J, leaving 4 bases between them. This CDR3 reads CASSGNEQYF. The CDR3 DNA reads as TGTGCCAGCAGCGGAAACGAGCAGTACTTC.

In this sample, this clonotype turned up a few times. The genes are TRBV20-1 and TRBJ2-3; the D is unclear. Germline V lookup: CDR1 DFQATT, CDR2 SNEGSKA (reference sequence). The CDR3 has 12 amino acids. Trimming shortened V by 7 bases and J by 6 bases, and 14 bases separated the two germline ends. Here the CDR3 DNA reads TGCAGTGTCTTTGGGCTTGCGGATACGCAGTATTTT. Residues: CSVFGLADTQYF.

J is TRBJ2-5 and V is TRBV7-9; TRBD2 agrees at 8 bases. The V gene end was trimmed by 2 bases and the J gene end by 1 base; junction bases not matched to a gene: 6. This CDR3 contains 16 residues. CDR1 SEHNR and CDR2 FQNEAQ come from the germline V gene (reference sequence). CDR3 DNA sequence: TGTGCCAGCAGCTTACTGAAGGCGGGGGGCCAAGAGACCCAGTACTTC. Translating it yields CASSLLKAGGQETQYF.

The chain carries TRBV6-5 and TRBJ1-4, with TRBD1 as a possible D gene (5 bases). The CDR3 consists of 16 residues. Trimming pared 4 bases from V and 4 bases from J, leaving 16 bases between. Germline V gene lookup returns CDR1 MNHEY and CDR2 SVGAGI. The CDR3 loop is CASSLFPGTGNEKLFF. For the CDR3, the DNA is TGTGCCAGCAGTTTATTTCCCGGGACTGGTAATGAAAAACTGTTTTTT.

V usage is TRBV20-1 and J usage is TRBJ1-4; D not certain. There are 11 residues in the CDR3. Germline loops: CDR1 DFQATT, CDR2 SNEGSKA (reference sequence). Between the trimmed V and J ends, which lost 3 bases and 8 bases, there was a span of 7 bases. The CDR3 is CSASSREKLFF. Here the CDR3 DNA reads TGCAGTGCTAGTTCGCGAGAAAAACTGTTTTTT.